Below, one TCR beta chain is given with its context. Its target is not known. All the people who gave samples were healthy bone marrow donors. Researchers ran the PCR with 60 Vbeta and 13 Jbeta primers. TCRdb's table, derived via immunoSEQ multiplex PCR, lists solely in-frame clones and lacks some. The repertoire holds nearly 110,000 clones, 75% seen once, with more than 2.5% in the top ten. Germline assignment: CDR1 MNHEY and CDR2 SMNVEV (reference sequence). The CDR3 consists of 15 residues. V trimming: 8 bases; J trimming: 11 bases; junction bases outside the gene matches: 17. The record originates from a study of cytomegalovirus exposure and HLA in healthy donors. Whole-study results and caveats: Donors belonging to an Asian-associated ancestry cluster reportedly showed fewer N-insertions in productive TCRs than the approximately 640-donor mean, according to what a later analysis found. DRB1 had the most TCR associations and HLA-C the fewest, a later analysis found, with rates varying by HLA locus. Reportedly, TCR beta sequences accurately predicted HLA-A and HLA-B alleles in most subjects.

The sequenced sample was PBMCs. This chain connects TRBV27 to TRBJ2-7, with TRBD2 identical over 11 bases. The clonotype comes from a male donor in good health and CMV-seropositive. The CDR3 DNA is TGTGCCAGCGGCCCTAGGACTAGCGGGTTCCCGCGCGAGTACTTC. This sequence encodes CASGPRTSGFPREYF.